The clone carrying this T cell receptor (beta chain) came up once. The sample comes from a study of graft-versus-host responses after intestinal transplantation. Investigators plated approximately 200,000 CFSE-labeled responder cells together with approximately 200,000 irradiated stimulator cells labeled with violet dye. Findings and limits, study-wide: Maximum circulating GvH clone levels tracked with early post-transplant HvG decreases. Analysis identified GvH clones in recipient marrow, with some appearing first in ileum or blood.

Libraries were prepared by immunoSEQ multiplex PCR; TCRdb keeps only in-frame clonotypes and omits some of them. The sample records fewer than 25,000 clones, around 44% being singletons. This material consisted of alloreactive CD4+ T cells from a mixed lymphocyte reaction culture, taken before intestinal transplant. Sample subset: CFSE-low proliferating T cells sorted from approximately 6-day pre-transplant mixed lymphocyte reaction (GvH or HvG direction). The sequence was collected from a human patient who received an intestinal transplant.

CDR3 bases: TGTGCCAGCAAGCTAGCGGGCCCAACGGGGACCCAGTACTTC. Protein: CASKLAGPTGTQYF. The chain is built from TRBV2 and TRBJ2-5; 8 bases map to TRBD2. Germline CDR1 reads SNHLY; CDR2 reads FYNNEI. Unmatched junction bases numbered 11, after V lost 7 bases and J lost 7 bases. The CDR3 has 14 residues.